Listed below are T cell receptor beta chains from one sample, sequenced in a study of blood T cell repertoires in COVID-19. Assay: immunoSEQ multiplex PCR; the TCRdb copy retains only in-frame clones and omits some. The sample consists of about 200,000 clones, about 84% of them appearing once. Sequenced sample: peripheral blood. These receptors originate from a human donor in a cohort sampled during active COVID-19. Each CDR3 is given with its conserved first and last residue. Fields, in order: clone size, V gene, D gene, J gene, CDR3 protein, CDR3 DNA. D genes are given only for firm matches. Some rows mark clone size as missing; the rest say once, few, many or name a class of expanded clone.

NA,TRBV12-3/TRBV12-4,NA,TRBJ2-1,CASSADSVSEQFF,TGTGCCAGCAGTGCCGACTCGGTTAGTGAGCAGTTCTTC
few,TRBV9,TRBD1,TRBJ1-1,CASSVGRDRNTEAFF,TGTGCCAGCAGCGTAGGGAGGGACAGGAACACTGAAGCTTTCTTT
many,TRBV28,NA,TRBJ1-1,CASSITGMRNTEAFF,TGTGCCAGCAGTATAACAGGGATGAGGAACACTGAAGCTTTCTTT
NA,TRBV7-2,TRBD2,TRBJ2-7,CASSTTLAGAHEQYF,TGTGCCAGCAGCACCACACTAGCGGGAGCCCACGAGCAGTACTTC
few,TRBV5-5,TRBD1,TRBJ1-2,CASNPRWGQGTNGYTF,TGTGCCAGCAACCCTAGGTGGGGACAGGGGACGAATGGCTACACCTTC
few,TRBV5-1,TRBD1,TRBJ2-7,CASRRDGTESYEQYF,TGCGCCAGCAGACGAGATGGGACAGAATCCTACGAGCAGTACTTC
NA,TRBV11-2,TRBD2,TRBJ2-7,CASSLGAGGYEQYF,TGTGCCAGCAGCTTAGGAGCGGGGGGCTACGAGCAGTACTTC
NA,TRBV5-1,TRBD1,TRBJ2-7,CASSLDGQGPYEQYF,TGCGCCAGCAGCCTGGATGGACAGGGACCCTACGAGCAGTACTTC
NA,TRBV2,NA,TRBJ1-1,CASSEGQGRTEAFF,TGTGCCAGCAGTGAAGGGCAGGGGCGCACTGAAGCTTTCTTT
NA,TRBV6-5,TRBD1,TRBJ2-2,CASSLDRVVTGELFF,TGTGCCAGCAGCTTAGACAGGGTCGTCACCGGGGAGCTGTTTTTT
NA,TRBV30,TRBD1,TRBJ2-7,CAWRVEQGYEQYF,TGTGCCTGGAGGGTAGAACAGGGGTACGAGCAGTACTTC
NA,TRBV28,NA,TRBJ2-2,CASSTGAQGVTGELFF,TGTGCCAGCAGCACGGGGGCGCAGGGGGTCACCGGGGAGCTGTTTTTT
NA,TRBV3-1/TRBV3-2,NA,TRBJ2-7,CASSRGGGKYEQYF,TGTGCCAGCAGCCGGGGAGGGGGAAAATACGAGCAGTACTTC
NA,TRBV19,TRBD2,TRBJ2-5,CASRDRAGGETQYF,TGTGCCAGTAGGGACCGAGCGGGAGGAGAGACCCAGTACTTC
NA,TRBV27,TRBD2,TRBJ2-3,CASSSSSGRTDTQYF,TGTGCCAGCAGTTCCTCTAGCGGACGCACAGATACGCAGTATTTT
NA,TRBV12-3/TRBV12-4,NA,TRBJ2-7,CASRTQGRQYF,TGTGCCAGCAGAACCCAGGGGAGGCAGTACTTC
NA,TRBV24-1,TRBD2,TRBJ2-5,CATSDSRLAGGRETQYF,TGTGCCACCAGTGATTCCCGACTAGCGGGGGGTAGGGAGACCCAGTACTTC
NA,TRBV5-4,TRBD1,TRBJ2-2,CASSSGRGTTGELFF,TGTGCCAGCAGCTCTGGCAGGGGGACGACCGGGGAGCTGTTTTTT
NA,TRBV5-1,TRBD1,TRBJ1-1,CASSLGEQGATEAFF,TGCGCCAGCAGCTTGGGAGAACAGGGGGCTACTGAAGCTTTCTTT
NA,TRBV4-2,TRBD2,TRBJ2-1,CASSPERTSGYNEQFF,TGTGCCAGCAGCCCGGAACGGACTAGCGGATACAATGAGCAGTTCTTC
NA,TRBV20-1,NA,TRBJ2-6,CSASVDSFRANVLTF,TGCAGTGCTAGTGTCGACAGTTTTCGGGCCAACGTCCTGACTTTC
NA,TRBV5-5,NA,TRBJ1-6,CASSLSSPGQNSPLHF,TGTGCCAGCAGCTTGAGTTCCCCGGGACAAAATTCACCCCTCCACTTT
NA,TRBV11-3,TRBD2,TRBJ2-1,CASSFIGTSGRANEQFF,TGTGCCAGCAGCTTCATAGGGACTAGCGGGAGGGCCAATGAGCAGTTCTTC
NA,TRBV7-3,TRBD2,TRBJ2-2,CASSLSSGAQRGELFF,TGTGCCAGCAGCTTATCTAGCGGGGCCCAACGAGGGGAGCTGTTTTTT
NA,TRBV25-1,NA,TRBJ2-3,CASSELSSGSTDTQYF,TGTGCCAGCAGTGAATTGTCATCGGGGTCCACAGATACGCAGTATTTT
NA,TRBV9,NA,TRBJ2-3,CASSEGVREGADTQYF,TGTGCCAGCAGCGAGGGGGTGAGGGAGGGTGCAGATACGCAGTATTTT
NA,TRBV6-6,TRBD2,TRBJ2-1,CASSYGTSDSDEQFF,TGTGCCAGCAGTTATGGGACTAGCGACAGCGATGAGCAGTTCTTC
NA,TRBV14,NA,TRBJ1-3,CASSQDHRVSGNTIYF,TGTGCCAGCAGCCAAGATCACAGGGTCTCCGGAAACACCATATATTTT
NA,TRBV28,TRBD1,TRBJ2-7,CASSPEQGTYYEQYF,TGTGCCAGCAGTCCTGAACAGGGGACCTACTACGAGCAGTACTTC
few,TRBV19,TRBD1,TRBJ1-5,CASSQGDRGNQPQHF,TGTGCCAGTAGCCAAGGGGACAGGGGCAATCAGCCCCAGCATTTT
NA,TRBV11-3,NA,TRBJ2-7,CASSLGGSEQYF,TGTGCCAGCAGCTTAGGAGGATCCGAGCAGTACTTC
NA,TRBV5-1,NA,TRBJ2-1,CASSRAPGRYNEQFF,TGCGCCAGCAGCAGGGCCCCGGGGAGATACAATGAGCAGTTCTTC
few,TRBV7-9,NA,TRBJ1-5,CASSLVGGPNQPQHF,TGTGCCAGCAGCTTAGTAGGAGGACCCAATCAGCCCCAGCATTTT
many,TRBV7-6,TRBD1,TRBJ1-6,CASSLSTGDNSPLHF,TGTGCCAGCAGCTTATCGACAGGGGATAATTCACCCCTCCACTTT
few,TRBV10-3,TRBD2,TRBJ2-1,CAIKTSGSFPNEQFF,TGTGCCATCAAAACTAGCGGGAGTTTCCCCAATGAGCAGTTCTTC
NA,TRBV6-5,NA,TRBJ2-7,CASSWERYEQYF,TGTGCCAGCAGTTGGGAGCGCTACGAGCAGTACTTC